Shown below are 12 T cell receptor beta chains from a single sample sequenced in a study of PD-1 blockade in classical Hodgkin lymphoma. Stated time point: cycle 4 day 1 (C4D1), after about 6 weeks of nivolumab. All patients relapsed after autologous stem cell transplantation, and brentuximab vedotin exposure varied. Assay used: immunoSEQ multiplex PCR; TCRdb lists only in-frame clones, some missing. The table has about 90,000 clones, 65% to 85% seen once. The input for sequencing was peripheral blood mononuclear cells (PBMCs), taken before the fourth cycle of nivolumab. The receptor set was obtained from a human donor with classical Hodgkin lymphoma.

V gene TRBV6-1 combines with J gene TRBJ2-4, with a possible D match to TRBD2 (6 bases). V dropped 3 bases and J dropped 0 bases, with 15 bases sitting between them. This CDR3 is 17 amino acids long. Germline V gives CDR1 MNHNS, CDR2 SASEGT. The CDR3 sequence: CASSDLGRPVAKNIQYF. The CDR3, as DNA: TGTGCCAGCAGTGACCTCGGGAGACCGGTAGCCAAAAACATTCAGTACTTC.

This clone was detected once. CDR3 DNA: TGTGCCAGCAGTGCAACAGGGGAAGGTAGAAACATTCAGTACTTC. This encodes CASSATGEGRNIQYF. The chain uses TRBV2 and TRBJ2-4, with TRBD1 matching over 7 bases. The CDR3 sequence is 15 residues long. CDR1 SNHLY and CDR2 FYNNEI come from the germline V gene. The J segment lost 6 bases and the V segment lost 4 bases, leaving 9 bases of the junction unmatched.

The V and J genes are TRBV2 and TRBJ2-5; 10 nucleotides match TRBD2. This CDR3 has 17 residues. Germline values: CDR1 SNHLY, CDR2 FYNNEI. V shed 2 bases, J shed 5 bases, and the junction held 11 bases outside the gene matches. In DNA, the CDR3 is TGTGCCAGCAGTGAACTAGCGGGAGCTGGTCTAGGGGAGACCCAGTACTTC. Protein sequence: CASSELAGAGLGETQYF.

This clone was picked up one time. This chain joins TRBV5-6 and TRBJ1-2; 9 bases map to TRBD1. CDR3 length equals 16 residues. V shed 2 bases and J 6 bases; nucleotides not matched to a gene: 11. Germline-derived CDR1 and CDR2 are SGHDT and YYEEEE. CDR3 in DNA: TGTGCCAGCAGCTTCCTGACTTGGGACAGGGACGATGGCTACACCTTC. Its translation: CASSFLTWDRDDGYTF.

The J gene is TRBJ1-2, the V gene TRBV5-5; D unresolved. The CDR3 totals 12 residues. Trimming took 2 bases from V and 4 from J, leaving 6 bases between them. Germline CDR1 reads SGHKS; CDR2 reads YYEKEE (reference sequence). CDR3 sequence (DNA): TGTGCCAGCAGCTTTCGTCTCTATGGCTACACCTTC. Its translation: CASSFRLYGYTF.

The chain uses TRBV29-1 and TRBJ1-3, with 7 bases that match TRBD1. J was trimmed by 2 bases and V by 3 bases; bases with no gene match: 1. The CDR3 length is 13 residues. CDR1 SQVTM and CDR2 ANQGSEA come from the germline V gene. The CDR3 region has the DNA TGCAGCGTTGACACAGGGGCTGGAAACACCATATATTTT. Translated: CSVDTGAGNTIYF.

The CDR3, as DNA: TGTGCCAGCAGCTTGGAGGGAGCGGGAGGGATCTACAATGAGCAGTTCTTC. Its translation: CASSLEGAGGIYNEQFF. The gene calls are TRBV5-4 and TRBJ2-1; 10 bases align to TRBD2. Per the germline V gene, CDR1 is SGHNT and CDR2 is YYREEE (reference sequence). The length of the CDR3 is 17 residues. J lost 3 bases, V lost 0 bases, and 6 bases had no gene match.

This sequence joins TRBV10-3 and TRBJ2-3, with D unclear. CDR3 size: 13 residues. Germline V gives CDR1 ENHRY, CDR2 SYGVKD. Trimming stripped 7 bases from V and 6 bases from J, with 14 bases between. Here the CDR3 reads CAIKSKGIDTQYF. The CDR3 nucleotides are TGTGCCATCAAGAGCAAGGGAATCGATACGCAGTATTTT.

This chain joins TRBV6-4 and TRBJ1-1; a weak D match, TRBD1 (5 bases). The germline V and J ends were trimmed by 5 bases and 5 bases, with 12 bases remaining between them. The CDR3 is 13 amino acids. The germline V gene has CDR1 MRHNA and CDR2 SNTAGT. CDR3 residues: CASSLGGGTEAFF. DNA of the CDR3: TGTGCCAGCAGTCTTGGGGGGGGGACTGAAGCTTTCTTT.

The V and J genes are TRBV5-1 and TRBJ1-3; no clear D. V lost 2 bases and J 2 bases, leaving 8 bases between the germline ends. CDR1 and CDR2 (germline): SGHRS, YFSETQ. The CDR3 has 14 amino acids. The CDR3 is CASSLGVAGNTIYF. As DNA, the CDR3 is TGCGCCAGCAGCTTAGGAGTAGCTGGAAACACCATATATTTT.

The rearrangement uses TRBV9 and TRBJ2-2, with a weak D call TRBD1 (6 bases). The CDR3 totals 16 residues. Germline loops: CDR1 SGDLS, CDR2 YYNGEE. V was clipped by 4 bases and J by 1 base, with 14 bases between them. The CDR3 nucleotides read TGTGCCAGCAGCCCGCGACAGGTCCTGAACACCGGGGAGCTGTTTTTT. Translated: CASSPRQVLNTGELFF.

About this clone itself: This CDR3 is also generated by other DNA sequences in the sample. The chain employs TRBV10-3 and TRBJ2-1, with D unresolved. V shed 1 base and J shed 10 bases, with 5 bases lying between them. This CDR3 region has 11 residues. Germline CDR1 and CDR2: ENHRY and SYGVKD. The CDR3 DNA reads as TGTGCCATCAGTGAGTTTGGAGAGCAGTTCTTC. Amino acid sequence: CAISEFGEQFF.